These 14 T cell receptor beta chains were sequenced from one sample in a study of OX40 agonist ivuxolimab in advanced cancers. Assay used: immunoSEQ multiplex PCR; TCRdb lists only in-frame clones, some missing. The sample shows about 39,000 clones, 80% to 95% of them seen only once. The material was CD4+ or CD8+ T cells sorted from blood, obtained in a trial of the OX40 agonist ivuxolimab. These receptors were collected from an adult with an advanced solid tumor such as melanoma, head and neck, liver or kidney cancer.

The genes are TRBV16 and TRBJ1-1; D may be TRBD1 (5 bases). V lost 3 bases, J lost 1 base, and 12 bases lay in between. Germline CDR1 is KGHSY and CDR2 is FQNENV. The CDR3 covers 15 residues. CDR3 sequence: CASSHSPGPNTEAFF. The CDR3 bases are TGTGCCAGCAGCCACAGTCCAGGGCCGAACACTGAAGCTTTCTTT.

V is TRBV7-2 and J is TRBJ2-7; 10 bases fit TRBD1. Germline trimming cut 4 bases from V and 4 bases from J; bases unmatched to any gene: 4. Germline V lookup: CDR1 SGHTA, CDR2 FQGNSA. The length of the CDR3 is 14 residues. The CDR3 DNA reads TGTGCCAGCAGCTCCGGGACAGGGGCTTACGAGCAGTACTTC. It encodes CASSSGTGAYEQYF.

The chain carries TRBV27 and TRBJ2-1; D gene uncertain. CDR3 length: 12 residues. CDR1 and CDR2 (germline): MNHEY, SMNVEV (reference sequence). Trimming took 0 bases from V and 6 from J, leaving 3 bases between them. The CDR3 DNA reads TGTGCCAGCAGTTTATCTCCCAATGAGCAGTTCTTC. This gives the protein CASSLSPNEQFF.

The gene calls are TRBV5-1 and TRBJ1-4; D call uncertain. The germline V gene encodes CDR1 SGHRS and CDR2 YFSETQ. This CDR3 has 13 amino acids. Trimming took 0 bases from V and 8 from J, leaving 8 bases between them. The DNA for the CDR3 is TGCGCCAGCAGCTTGGGAGGGAGGGAAAAACTGTTTTTT. It encodes CASSLGGREKLFF.

The chain uses TRBV7-9 and TRBJ2-3; 7 bases are shared with TRBD1. CDR1 and CDR2 (germline): SEHNR, FQNEAQ (reference sequence). The CDR3 is 16 amino acids. V gave up 5 bases and J gave up 0 bases; unmatched junction bases: 8. The CDR3 DNA follows: TGTGCCAGCAGCCCCCCCGGGACAGCTAGCACAGATACGCAGTATTTT. It specifies CASSPPGTASTDTQYF.

The sample holds one count of this clone. The chain couples TRBV28 to TRBJ2-1; TRBD2 is a possible D gene (5 bases). V was shortened by 6 bases and J by 1 base, with 13 bases between the two germline ends. The CDR3 has 15 amino acids. CDR1 MDHEN and CDR2 SYDVKM come from the germline V gene. CDR3 sequence reads: CASSSTSDSYNEQFF. CDR3 bases: TGTGCCAGCAGCTCCACTAGTGATTCCTACAATGAGCAGTTCTTC.

The rearrangement uses TRBV5-3 and TRBJ2-7; TRBD1 matches at 9 bases. TRBV5-3 is filed as an ORF, its function uncertain. This CDR3 is built from 17 residues. Trimming removed 2 bases from V and 0 bases from J; junction bases left unmatched: 9. The CDR3 is CARSFRLSGQGSYEQYF. Here the CDR3 DNA reads TGTGCCAGAAGCTTCCGATTATCGGGACAGGGCTCCTACGAGCAGTACTTC.

V gene TRBV19 combines with J gene TRBJ2-1, with D possibly TRBD2 on 6 matching bases. Trimming took 3 bases from V and 1 from J, leaving 7 bases between them. Germline-derived CDR1 and CDR2 are LNHDA and SQIVND (reference sequence). CDR3 size: 14 residues. In nucleotides, the CDR3 is TGTGCCAGTAGTATCGGGGGATCCTACAATGAGCAGTTCTTC. Translated, it gives CASSIGGSYNEQFF.

The count of this clone is one. The junction does not match germline at one end; this may be a read error. This sample includes further DNA sequences coding for the same CDR3. The rearrangement links TRBV7-9 to TRBJ2-7; D gene uncertain. CDR1 and CDR2 (germline): SEHNR, FQNEAQ (reference sequence). This CDR3 has 13 amino acids. CDR3 amino acids: CASSLGSNYEQYF. For the CDR3, the DNA is TGTGCCAGCAGCTTAGGATCCAATTACGAGCAATACTTC.

The CDR3 DNA follows: TGTGCCAGCAGTCTCTCCTCGGGACTAGCGGGAGCAGATACGCAGTATTTT. This gives the protein CASSLSSGLAGADTQYF. This sequence joins TRBV28 and TRBJ2-3; 14 bases fit TRBD2. This CDR3 comprises 17 residues. J was trimmed by 4 bases and V by 5 bases; bases with no gene match: 8. Germline CDR1 and CDR2: MDHEN and SYDVKM.

This rearrangement joins TRBV28 to TRBJ2-2, with 10 bases fitting TRBD2. Trimming removed 6 bases from V and 2 bases from J; junction bases left unmatched: 3. This CDR3 region has 15 residues. The germline gives CDR1 MDHEN, CDR2 SYDVKM. The CDR3 sequence: CASRTSGLNTGELFF. The CDR3 nucleotides read TGTGCCAGCAGGACTAGCGGGTTAAACACCGGGGAGCTGTTTTTT.

The V gene is TRBV18, the J gene TRBJ2-3; a weak D match, TRBD1 (6 bases). The germline V gene has CDR1 KGHSH and CDR2 LQKENI. V was pared by 5 bases and J by 4 bases, with 19 bases between. The CDR3 is made up of 16 amino acids. CDR3: CASSSDWGLEADTQYF. The CDR3 DNA sequence: TGTGCCAGCTCATCAGATTGGGGGCTGGAGGCAGATACGCAGTATTTT. The variable domain in full, with the rest retrieved from reference TRBV18 and TRBJ2-3, is NAGVMQNPRHLVRRRGQEARLRCSPMKGHSHVYWYRQLPEEGLKFMVYLQKENIIDESGMPKERFSAEFPKEGPSILRIQQVVRGDSAAYFCASSSDWGLEADTQYFGPGTRLTVL.

The rearrangement joins TRBV10-3 to TRBJ2-2; TRBD1 matches at 7 bases. In germline, CDR1 is ENHRY, CDR2 SYGVKD. V was clipped by 10 bases and J by 5 bases; unmatched bases: 7. The CDR3 is 13 residues long. The CDR3 is CATWDRGTGELFF. The CDR3, as DNA: TGTGCCACTTGGGACAGAGGGACCGGGGAGCTGTTTTTT.

V is TRBV28 and J is TRBJ2-2, with 8 bases fitting TRBD1. The CDR3 loop spans 16 amino acids. Germline CDR1 is MDHEN and CDR2 is SYDVKM. V trimming: 6 bases; J trimming: 1 base; junction bases outside the gene matches: 7. The CDR3: CASSPGQGMNTGELFF. The CDR3 nucleotides read TGTGCCAGCAGCCCTGGACAGGGTATGAACACCGGGGAGCTGTTTTTT.